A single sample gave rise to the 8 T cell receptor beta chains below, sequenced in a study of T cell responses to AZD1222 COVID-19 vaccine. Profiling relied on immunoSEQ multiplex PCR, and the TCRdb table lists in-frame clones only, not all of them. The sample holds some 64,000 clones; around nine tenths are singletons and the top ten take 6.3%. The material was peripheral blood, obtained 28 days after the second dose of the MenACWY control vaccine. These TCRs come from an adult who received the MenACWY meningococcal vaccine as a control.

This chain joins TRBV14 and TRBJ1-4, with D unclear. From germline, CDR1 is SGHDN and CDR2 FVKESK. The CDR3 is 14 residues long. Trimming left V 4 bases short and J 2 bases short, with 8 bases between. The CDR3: CASSPRHTNEKLFF. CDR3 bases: TGTGCCAGCAGCCCTCGACACACTAATGAAAAACTGTTTTTT.

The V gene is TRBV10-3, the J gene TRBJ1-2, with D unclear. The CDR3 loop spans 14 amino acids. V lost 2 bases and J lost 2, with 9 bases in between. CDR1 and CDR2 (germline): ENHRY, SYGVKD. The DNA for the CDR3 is TGTGCCATCAGTGAGCTGGGCAAGAACTATGGCTACACCTTC. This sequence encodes CAISELGKNYGYTF.

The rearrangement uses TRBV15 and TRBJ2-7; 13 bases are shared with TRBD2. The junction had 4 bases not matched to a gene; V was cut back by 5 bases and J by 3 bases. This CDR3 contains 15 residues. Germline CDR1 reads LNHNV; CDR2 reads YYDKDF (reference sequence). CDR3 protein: CATSGGLAGYYEQYF. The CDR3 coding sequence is TGTGCCACCAGCGGGGGACTAGCGGGATACTACGAGCAGTACTTC.

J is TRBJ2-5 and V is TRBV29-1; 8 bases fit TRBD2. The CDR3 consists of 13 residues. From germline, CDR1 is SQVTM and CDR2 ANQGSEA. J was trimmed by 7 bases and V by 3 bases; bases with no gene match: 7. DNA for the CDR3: TGCAGCGTTGATACTAGCGGAGGAGGGACCCAGTACTTC. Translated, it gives CSVDTSGGGTQYF.

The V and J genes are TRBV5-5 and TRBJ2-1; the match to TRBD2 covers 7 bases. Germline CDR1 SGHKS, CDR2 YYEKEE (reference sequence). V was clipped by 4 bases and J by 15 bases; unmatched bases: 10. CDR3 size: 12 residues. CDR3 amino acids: CASSPPLGRGFF. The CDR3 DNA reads TGTGCCAGCAGCCCACCTTTGGGGAGGGGGTTCTTC.

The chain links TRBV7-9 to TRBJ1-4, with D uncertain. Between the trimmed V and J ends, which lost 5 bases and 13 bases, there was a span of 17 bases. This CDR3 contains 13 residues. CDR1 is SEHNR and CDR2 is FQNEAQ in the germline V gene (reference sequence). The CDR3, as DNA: TGTGCCAGCAGCAATGGCCCCATTCGGCTACTGTTTTTT. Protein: CASSNGPIRLLFF.

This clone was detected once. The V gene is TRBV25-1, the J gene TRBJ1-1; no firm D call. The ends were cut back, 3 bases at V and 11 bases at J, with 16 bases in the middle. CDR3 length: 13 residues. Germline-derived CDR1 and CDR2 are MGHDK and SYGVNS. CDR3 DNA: TGTGCCAGCAGTGACTTCCCCACTCTGCGTGCTTTCTTT. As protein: CASSDFPTLRAFF.

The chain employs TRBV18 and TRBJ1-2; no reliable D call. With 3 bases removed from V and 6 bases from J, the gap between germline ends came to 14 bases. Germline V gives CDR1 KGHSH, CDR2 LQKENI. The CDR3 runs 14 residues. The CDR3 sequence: CASSPQLGRDGYTF. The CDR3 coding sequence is TGTGCCAGCTCACCTCAATTGGGTCGGGATGGCTACACCTTC. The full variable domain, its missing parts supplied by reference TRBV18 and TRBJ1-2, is NAGVMQNPRHLVRRRGQEARLRCSPMKGHSHVYWYRQLPEEGLKFMVYLQKENIIDESGMPKERFSAEFPKEGPSILRIQQVVRGDSAAYFCASSPQLGRDGYTFGSGTRLTVV.